Included here is one T cell receptor (beta chain) sequence, with context. What antigen it recognizes has not been identified. Nothing much larger sits one base from this clone, and base qualities are not available. The time point label, as the study defines it: peripheral blood before pembrolizumab. For each enrolled patient, mismatch repair deficiency was established using either polymerase chain reaction or immunohistochemistry. TCR sequencing was performed for a few patients who responded to pembrolizumab therapy. Pembrolizumab PD-1 blockade was prospectively tested in advanced mismatch repair-deficient cancers, regardless of tissue of origin, in the phase II trial. Peripheral blood T cell samples were gathered serially, both before PD-1 blockade started and at multiple time points afterward. Blood sampling times were reported as weeks after the first pembrolizumab dose. Library preparation was by the immunoSEQ multiplex PCR assay. The clones in this table, taken by TCRdb from immuneACCESS, are in-frame only. Not every clone is retained; where verified, under half of the shortfall comes from an unresolved V gene, and the cause of the rest is unknown. This sample lists 25,000 to 30,000 clones; less than 85% were detected once. The top ten clonotypes cover 2.5% to 3% of the sample.

This sample stems from a study of PD-1 blockade in mismatch repair-deficient tumors (dated by TCRdb to about 2017). Regarding the research as a whole: Between September 2013 and September 2016, the trial enrolled about 86 consecutive patients with approximately 13 mismatch repair-deficient cancer types, every one of whom had been previously treated and was progressing. Deep sequencing of TCR CDR3 regions was used to track tumor-associated T cell clones in peripheral blood of patients responding to PD-1 blockade.

Overall study outcomes, separate from this receptor: After pembrolizumab, tumor-resident clones, which were often undetectable in blood before treatment, expanded rapidly and then contracted, generally ahead of radiologic responses.

As encoded in the germline V gene (reference sequence), CDR1 is LNHNV while CDR2 is YYDKDF. Reading from cysteine to phenylalanine, the CDR3 counts 19 amino acids. Only CDR3 DNA remains: 57 bases, in frame from the first base. Germline trimming: 6 bases from V, 0 bases from J; junction bases outside gene matches: 19. This sequence originates from an adult with mismatch repair-deficient cancer. The chain uses TRBV15 and TRBJ1-2, with TRBD1 matching 7 junction bases. Material: PBMCs, obtained before pembrolizumab treatment. The CDR3 in this case is CATRSGGQANLLANYGYTF. The DNA reads TGTGCCACCAGATCCGGAGGACAGGCGAACTTACTAGCTAACTATGGCTACACCTTC.